A selection of T cell receptor beta chains follows, all from one sample in a study of cytomegalovirus exposure and HLA in healthy donors. Here immunoSEQ multiplex PCR was the method, and the copy in TCRdb shows in-frame clones only, minus some. Among approximately 150,000 clones listed, around 78% were seen once. Sequences were obtained from PBMCs. The receptors derive from a woman in her forties in good health and CMV-seropositive. Each CDR3 is given with its conserved first and last residue. The order of the fields is V gene, CDR3 protein.

>TRBV4-3
CASSQEARSSANYGYTF
>TRBV7-6
CASSLVAGTPYEQYF
>TRBV5-4
CASSLGAGGPTSTDTQYF
>TRBV25-1
CATTLTGQGTYEQYF
>TRBV7-2
CASNPGTGGSPLHF
>TRBV19
CAISMKRFTDTQYF
>TRBV5-1
CASSKDRGLLEQYF
>TRBV28
CATLAGYSDTQYF
>TRBV5-4
CASSLKTAPGSPLHF
>TRBV5-1
CASSWGDFSGANVLTF
>TRBV5-6
CASSITAGGRSGTQYF
>TRBV7-8
CASSVQAGGETQYF
>TRBV19
CASSWKGGNTEAFF
>TRBV28
CASRHPDRGGGYTF
>TRBV10-3
CAIRDALGGSGYTF
>TRBV7-9
CASSLPGSGNTIYF
>TRBV7-2
CASSEAGGRSYNEQFF